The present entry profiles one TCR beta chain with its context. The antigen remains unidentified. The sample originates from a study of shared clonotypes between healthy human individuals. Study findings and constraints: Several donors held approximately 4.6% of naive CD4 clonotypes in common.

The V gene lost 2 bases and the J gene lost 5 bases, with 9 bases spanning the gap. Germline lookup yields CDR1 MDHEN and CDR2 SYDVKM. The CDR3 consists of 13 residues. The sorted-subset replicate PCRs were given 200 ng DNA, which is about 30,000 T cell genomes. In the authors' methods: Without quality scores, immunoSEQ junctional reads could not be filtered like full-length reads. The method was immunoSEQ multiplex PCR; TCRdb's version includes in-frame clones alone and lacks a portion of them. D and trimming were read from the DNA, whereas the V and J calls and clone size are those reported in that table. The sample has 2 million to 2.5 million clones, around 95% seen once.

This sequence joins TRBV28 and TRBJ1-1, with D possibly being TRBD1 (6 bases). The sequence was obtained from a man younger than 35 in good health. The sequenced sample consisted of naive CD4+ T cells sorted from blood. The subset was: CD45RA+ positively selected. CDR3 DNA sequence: TGTGCCAGCAGTTTAAAGGGGGGGACTGAAGCTTTCTTT. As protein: CASSLKGGTEAFF. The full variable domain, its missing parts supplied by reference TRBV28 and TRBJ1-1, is DVKVTQSSRYLVKRTGEKVFLECVQDMDHENMFWYRQDPGLGLRLIYFSYDVKMKEKGDIPEGYSVSREKKERFSLILESASTNQTSMYLCASSLKGGTEAFFGQGTRLTVV.